Below, 16 T cell receptor beta chains from the same sample are listed, as sequenced in a study of blood T cell repertoires in COVID-19 (TCRdb year 2020). Libraries were constructed by the immunoSEQ multiplex PCR assay. Not all clones reach the TCRdb copy of this immuneACCESS table, which keeps in-frame sequences only. Checked studies attribute under half of the gap to unresolved V genes and leave the rest unexplained. The sample table shows fewer than 250,000 clones, and about 93% are seen once. The top ten hold more than 0.8% of the sample. Sample: peripheral blood. Receptors were obtained from a young man with COVID-19, enrolled during active disease.

The rearrangement uses TRBV5-4 and TRBJ2-3; 10 positions match TRBD1. The V and J ends lost 1 base and 3 bases, in that order; junction bases with no gene match: 11. Germline-derived CDR1 and CDR2 are SGHNT and YYREEE (reference sequence). The length of the CDR3 is 18 residues. The chain's CDR3 is CASSLQPLRTGGTDTQYF. CDR3 DNA: TGTGCCAGCAGCTTGCAGCCCCTTCGGACAGGGGGGACAGATACGCAGTATTTT.

J is TRBJ2-7 and V is TRBV18; TRBD2 might be the D (5 bases). Germline V CDR1 and CDR2: KGHSH, LQKENI. The CDR3 is 15 residues long. V was cut by 2 bases and J by 7 bases, with 18 bases left in between. This chain's CDR3 is CASSPNLDGPGEQYF. The CDR3 DNA reads TGTGCCAGCTCACCAAATTTGGACGGCCCGGGGGAGCAGTACTTC.

V gene TRBV7-9 combines with J gene TRBJ2-1; D possibly uses TRBD1 or TRBD2 (6 bases each). Germline loops: CDR1 SEHNR, CDR2 FQNEAQ (reference sequence). There are 12 residues in the CDR3. The V end was cut by 7 bases, the J end by 6 bases, with 10 bases between. CDR3 DNA sequence: TGTGCCAGCACCAAGGGGGGCAATGAGCAGTTCTTC. Translation: CASTKGGNEQFF.

The CDR3 DNA reads as TGTGCCAGCAGGGCCTGGAGGGGGCGAACGTCGGGGACTGAAGCTTTCTTT. Protein: CASRAWRGRTSGTEAFF. This sequence joins TRBV2 and TRBJ1-1; TRBD1 matches at 7 bases. Germline CDR1 is SNHLY and CDR2 is FYNNEI. The CDR3 runs to 17 residues. The J segment lost 5 bases and the V segment lost 6 bases, leaving 18 bases of the junction unmatched. Full variable domain (outside the CDR3, taken from reference TRBV2 and TRBJ1-1): EPEVTQTPSHQVTQMGQEVILRCVPISNHLYFYWYRQILGQKVEFLVSFYNNEISEKSEIFDDQFSVERPDGSNFTLKIRSTKLEDSAMYFCASRAWRGRTSGTEAFFGQGTRLTVV.

This chain links TRBV2 with TRBJ1-2, with D possibly being TRBD1 (6 bases). V was cut by 5 bases and J by 11 bases, with 15 bases left in between. Germline V gene data show CDR1 as SNHLY and CDR2 as FYNNEI. The CDR3 covers 12 residues. This chain's CDR3 is CASSQPTGGYTF. The DNA for the CDR3 is TGTGCCAGCAGTCAACCGACAGGAGGATACACCTTC.

This clone was detected only once. Other DNA sequences in this specimen translate into the identical CDR3. The CDR3 protein is CASSQTDRGNQPQHF. CDR3 in DNA: TGTGCCAGCAGCCAAACCGACAGAGGAAATCAGCCCCAGCATTTT. The chain couples TRBV4-2 to TRBJ1-5; D is perhaps TRBD1 (5 bases). The length of the CDR3 is 15 residues. CDR1 is LGHNA, CDR2 YNFKEQ, per germline. V was cut by 2 bases and J by 4 bases, with 12 bases left in between.

The chain joins TRBV7-9 to TRBJ1-3; 9 bases align to TRBD1. This CDR3 is 15 amino acids long. V shed 4 bases, J shed 4 bases, and the junction held 5 bases outside the gene matches. Germline assignment: CDR1 SEHNR and CDR2 FQNEAQ (reference sequence). The CDR3 protein is CASSSLGTGGNTIYF. CDR3 nucleotide sequence: TGTGCCAGCAGCTCCTTGGGGACAGGGGGAAACACCATATATTTT.

CDR3: CASSLTEAGNTIYF. The CDR3 coding sequence is TGTGCCAGCAGCCTAACCGAAGCGGGAAACACCATATATTTT. The rearrangement uses TRBV9 and TRBJ1-3, with D unclear. CDR1 is SGDLS and CDR2 is YYNGEE in the germline V gene. The CDR3 loop spans 14 amino acids. Trimming took 4 bases from V and 4 from J, leaving 12 bases between them.

The V call is TRBV27, the J call TRBJ1-4, with 7 bases identical to TRBD1. Germline loops: CDR1 MNHEY, CDR2 SMNVEV (reference sequence). The CDR3 is 13 amino acids. Unmatched junction bases numbered 6, after V lost 7 bases and J lost 7 bases. As DNA, the CDR3 is TGTGCCAGCAAAGAACAGGGGCGTGAAAAACTGTTTTTT. Amino acid sequence: CASKEQGREKLFF.

The J gene is TRBJ1-4, the V gene TRBV6-5; tentatively, D is TRBD1 (6 bases). Trimming stripped 6 bases from V and 0 bases from J, with 11 bases between. Looked up from germline, CDR1 is MNHEY and CDR2 is SVGAGI. The CDR3 is 15 residues long. The CDR3, as DNA: TGTGCCAGCAGCTGGGACACAGCAACTAATGAAAAACTGTTTTTT. This encodes CASSWDTATNEKLFF.

This clone came up once. The chain's CDR3 is CSVEGTSGDNEQFF. Written as DNA, the CDR3 is TGCAGCGTTGAAGGGACTAGCGGAGACAATGAGCAGTTCTTC. The J gene is TRBJ2-1, the V gene TRBV29-1, with 10 nucleotides matching TRBD2. This CDR3 region has 14 residues. Trimming at V came to 1 base and at J to 5 bases, leaving 2 bases not matched to a gene. Germline CDR1 reads SQVTM; CDR2 reads ANQGSEA.

The chain links TRBV18 to TRBJ1-1; 7 nucleotides agree with TRBD1. The ends lost 4 bases at V and 0 bases at J; junction bases unmatched: 5. The germline V gene encodes CDR1 KGHSH and CDR2 LQKENI. The CDR3 loop spans 15 amino acids. The CDR3 coding sequence is TGTGCCAGCTCACTAACAGGGGCCCTGAACACTGAAGCTTTCTTT. This encodes CASSLTGALNTEAFF.

V and J are TRBV6-2 or TRBV6-3 and TRBJ1-2, with 8 bases identical to TRBD1. V dropped 6 bases and J dropped 3; count of bases not matched to a gene: 15. The V gene's germline CDR1 is MNHEY and CDR2 SVGEGT. The CDR3 is 17 amino acids. This chain's CDR3 is CASSHPGQGRIDYGYTF. The CDR3 DNA reads TGTGCCAGCAGCCACCCCGGACAGGGACGAATCGACTATGGCTACACCTTC.

The V gene is TRBV19, the J gene TRBJ2-1; TRBD1 is a possible D gene (6 bases). CDR1 LNHDA and CDR2 SQIVND come from the germline V gene (reference sequence). Trimming left V 3 bases short and J 6 bases short, with 9 bases between. The CDR3 has 13 residues. As DNA, the CDR3 is TGTGCCAGTAGTATTCAGGGGCCCAATGAGCAGTTCTTC. It encodes CASSIQGPNEQFF.

The chain joins TRBV5-1 to TRBJ2-2; D may be TRBD1 (6 bases). Germline CDR1 reads SGHRS; CDR2 reads YFSETQ. The CDR3 is made up of 15 amino acids. Trimming shortened V by 0 bases and J by 4 bases, and 10 bases separated the two germline ends. The CDR3 reads CASSLDRVATGELFF. As DNA, the CDR3 is TGCGCCAGCAGCTTGGACAGGGTGGCCACCGGGGAGCTGTTTTTT.

This clone was counted once. The chain recombines TRBV27 with TRBJ1-4, with TRBD1 as a possible D gene (6 bases). CDR1 and CDR2 from the germline V gene are MNHEY and SMNVEV (reference sequence). The V gene lost 7 bases and the J gene lost 4 bases, with 19 bases spanning the gap. The length of the CDR3 is 16 residues. CDR3 sequence: CASTPSGGAVNEKLFF. The CDR3 DNA is TGTGCCAGCACCCCTAGCGGGGGGGCTGTTAATGAAAAACTGTTTTTT.